The clone carrying this T cell receptor (beta chain) showed up just a few times. This specimen comes from a study of blood T cells in healthy people across ages. The authors ran a second PCR of roughly 7 to 11 cycles using a sample-barcoded 5' primer and a J-beta primer mix. TCRdb passed the 5' RACE reads through MiXCR, listing each CDR3 protein once. This table has fewer than 1,200,000 distinct CDR3 sequences, 20% to 25% appearing once. After removal of 0 bases from V and 4 bases from J, the junction contained 5 bases not matched to a gene. The CDR3 is made up of 16 amino acids. Germline-derived CDR1 and CDR2 are SGHRS and YFSETQ. The same sample was also used in a study of T cells of mothers and their children. According to that study: It was through the M1S primer of the second PCR that sample barcodes and 2-4 random nucleotides were added.

The sequencing input was blood. This receptor was taken from a girl under 10 years old in good health. The rearrangement joins TRBV5-1 to TRBJ1-1; 11 bases match TRBD1. The CDR3 coding sequence is TGCGCCAGCAGCTTGGGGGACAGGGGGTTTGTCACTGAAGCTTTCTTT. It yields the protein CASSLGDRGFVTEAFF.